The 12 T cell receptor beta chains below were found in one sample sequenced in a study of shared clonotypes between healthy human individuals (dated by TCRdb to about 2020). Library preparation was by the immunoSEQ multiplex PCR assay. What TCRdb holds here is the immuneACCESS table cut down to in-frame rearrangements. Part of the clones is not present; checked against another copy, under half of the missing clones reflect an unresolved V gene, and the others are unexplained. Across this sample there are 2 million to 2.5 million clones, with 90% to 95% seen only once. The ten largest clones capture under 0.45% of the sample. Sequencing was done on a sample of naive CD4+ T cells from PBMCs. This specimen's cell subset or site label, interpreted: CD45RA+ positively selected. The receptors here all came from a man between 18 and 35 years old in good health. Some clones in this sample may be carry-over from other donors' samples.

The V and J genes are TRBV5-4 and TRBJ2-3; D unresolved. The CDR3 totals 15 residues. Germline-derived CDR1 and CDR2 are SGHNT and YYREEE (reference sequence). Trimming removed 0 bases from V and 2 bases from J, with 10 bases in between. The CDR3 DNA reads TGTGCCAGCAGCTTGGCTAAAGGAAACACAGATACGCAGTATTTT. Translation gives CASSLAKGNTDTQYF.

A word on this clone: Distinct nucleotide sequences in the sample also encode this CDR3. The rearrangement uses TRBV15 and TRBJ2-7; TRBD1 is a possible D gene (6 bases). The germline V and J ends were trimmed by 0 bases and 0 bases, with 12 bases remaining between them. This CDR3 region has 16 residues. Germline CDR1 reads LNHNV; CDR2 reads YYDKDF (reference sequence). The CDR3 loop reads CATSREGGRSSYEQYF. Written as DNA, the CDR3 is TGTGCCACCAGCAGAGAAGGGGGAAGGAGCTCCTACGAGCAGTACTTC.

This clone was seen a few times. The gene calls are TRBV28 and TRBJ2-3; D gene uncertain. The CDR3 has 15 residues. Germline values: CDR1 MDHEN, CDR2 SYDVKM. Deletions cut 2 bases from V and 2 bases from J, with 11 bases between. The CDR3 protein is CASSLASHDTDTQYF. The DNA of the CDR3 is TGTGCCAGCAGTTTAGCCAGCCACGACACAGATACGCAGTATTTT.

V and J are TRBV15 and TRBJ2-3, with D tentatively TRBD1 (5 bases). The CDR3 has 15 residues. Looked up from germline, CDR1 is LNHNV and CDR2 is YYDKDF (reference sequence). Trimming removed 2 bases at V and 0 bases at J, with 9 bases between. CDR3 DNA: TGTGCCACCAGCAGACAGGGCACTAGCACAGATACGCAGTATTTT. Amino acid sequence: CATSRQGTSTDTQYF.

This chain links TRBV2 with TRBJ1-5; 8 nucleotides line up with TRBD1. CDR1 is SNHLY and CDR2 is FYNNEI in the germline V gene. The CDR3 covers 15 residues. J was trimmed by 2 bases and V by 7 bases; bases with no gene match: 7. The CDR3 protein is CASNLDRGGNQPQHF. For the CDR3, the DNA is TGTGCCAGCAACCTTGACAGGGGTGGCAATCAGCCCCAGCATTTT.

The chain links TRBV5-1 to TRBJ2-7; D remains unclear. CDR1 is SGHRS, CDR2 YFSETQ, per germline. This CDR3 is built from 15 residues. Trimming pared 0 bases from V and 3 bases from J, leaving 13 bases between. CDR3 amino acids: CASSLEIRLNYEQYF. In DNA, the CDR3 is TGCGCCAGCAGCTTGGAAATTCGACTCAACTACGAGCAGTACTTC.

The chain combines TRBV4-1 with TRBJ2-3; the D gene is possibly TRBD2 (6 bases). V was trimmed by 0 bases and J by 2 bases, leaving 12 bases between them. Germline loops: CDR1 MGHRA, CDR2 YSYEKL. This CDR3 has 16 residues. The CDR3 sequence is CASSQELGGTTDTQYF. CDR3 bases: TGCGCCAGCAGCCAAGAACTCGGAGGGACCACAGATACGCAGTATTTT.

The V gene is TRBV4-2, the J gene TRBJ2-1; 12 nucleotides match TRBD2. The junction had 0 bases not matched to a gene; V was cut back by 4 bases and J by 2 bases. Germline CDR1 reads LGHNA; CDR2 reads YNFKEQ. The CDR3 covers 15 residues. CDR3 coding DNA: TGTGCCAGCAGCCCTAGCGGGAGGGCCTACAATGAGCAGTTCTTC. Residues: CASSPSGRAYNEQFF.

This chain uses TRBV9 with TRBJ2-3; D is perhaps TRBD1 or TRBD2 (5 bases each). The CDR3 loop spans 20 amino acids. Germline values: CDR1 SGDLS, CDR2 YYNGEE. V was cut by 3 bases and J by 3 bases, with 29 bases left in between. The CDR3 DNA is TGTGCCAGCAGCGCATTAACTTATGGAACCGGGACCGGTCTGACAGATACGCAGTATTTT. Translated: CASSALTYGTGTGLTDTQYF.

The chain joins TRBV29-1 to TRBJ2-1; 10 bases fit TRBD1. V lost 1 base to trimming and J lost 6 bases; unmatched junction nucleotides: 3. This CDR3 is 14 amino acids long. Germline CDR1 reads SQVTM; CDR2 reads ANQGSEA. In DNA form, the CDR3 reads TGCAGCGTTGAAGGGGGACAGGGGTCCAATGAGCAGTTCTTC. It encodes CSVEGGQGSNEQFF.

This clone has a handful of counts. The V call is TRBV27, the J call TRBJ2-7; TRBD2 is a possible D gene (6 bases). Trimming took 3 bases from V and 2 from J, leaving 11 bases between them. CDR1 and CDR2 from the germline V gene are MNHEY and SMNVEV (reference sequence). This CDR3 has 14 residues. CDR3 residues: CASSFRGGPYEQYF. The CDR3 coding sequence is TGTGCCAGCAGTTTTCGGGGAGGACCCTACGAGCAGTACTTC.

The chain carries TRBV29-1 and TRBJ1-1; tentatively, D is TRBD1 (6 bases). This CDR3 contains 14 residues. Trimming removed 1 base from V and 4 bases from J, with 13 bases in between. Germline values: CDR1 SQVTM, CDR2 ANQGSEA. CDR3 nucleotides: TGCAGCGTTGAAGCGGGGGGCCTGGGCACTGAAGCTTTCTTT. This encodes CSVEAGGLGTEAFF.